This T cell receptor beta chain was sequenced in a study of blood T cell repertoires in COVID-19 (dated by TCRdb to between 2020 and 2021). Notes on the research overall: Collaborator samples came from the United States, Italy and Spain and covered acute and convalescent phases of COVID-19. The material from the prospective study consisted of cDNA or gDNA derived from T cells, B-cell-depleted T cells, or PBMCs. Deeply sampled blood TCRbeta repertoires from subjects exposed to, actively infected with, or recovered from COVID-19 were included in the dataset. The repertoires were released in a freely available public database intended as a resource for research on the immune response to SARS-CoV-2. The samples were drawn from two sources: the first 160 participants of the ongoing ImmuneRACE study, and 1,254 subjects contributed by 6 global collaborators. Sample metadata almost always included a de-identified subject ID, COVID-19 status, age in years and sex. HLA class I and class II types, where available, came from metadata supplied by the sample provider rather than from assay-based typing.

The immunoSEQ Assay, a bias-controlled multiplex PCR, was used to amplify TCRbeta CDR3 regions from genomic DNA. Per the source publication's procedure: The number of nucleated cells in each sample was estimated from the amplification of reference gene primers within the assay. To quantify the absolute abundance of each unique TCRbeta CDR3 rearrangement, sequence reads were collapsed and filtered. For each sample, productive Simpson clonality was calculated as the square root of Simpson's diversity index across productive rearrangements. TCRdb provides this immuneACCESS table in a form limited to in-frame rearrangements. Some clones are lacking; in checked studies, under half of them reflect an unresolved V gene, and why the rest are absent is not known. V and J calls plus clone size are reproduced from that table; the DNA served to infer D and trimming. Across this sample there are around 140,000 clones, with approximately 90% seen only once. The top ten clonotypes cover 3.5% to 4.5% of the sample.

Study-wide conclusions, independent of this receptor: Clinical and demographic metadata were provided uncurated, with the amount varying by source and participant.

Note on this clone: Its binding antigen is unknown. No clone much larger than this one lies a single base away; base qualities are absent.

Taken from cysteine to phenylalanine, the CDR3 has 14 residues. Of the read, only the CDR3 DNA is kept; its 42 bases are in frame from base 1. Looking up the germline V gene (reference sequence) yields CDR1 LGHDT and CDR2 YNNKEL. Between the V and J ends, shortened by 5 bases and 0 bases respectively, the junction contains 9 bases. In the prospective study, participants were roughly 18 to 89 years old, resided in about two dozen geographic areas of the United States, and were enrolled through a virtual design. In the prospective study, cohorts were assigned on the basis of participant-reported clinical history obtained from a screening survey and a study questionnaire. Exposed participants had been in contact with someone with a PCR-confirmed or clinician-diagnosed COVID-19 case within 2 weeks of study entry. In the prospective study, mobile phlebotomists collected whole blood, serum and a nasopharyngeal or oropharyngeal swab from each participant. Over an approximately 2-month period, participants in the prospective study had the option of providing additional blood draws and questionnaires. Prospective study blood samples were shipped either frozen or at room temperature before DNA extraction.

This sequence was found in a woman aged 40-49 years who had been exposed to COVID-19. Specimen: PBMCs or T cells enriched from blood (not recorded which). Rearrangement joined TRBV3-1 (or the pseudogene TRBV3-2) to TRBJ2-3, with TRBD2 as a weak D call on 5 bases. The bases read TGTGCCAGCAGCGTAGCGACTAGCACAGATACGCAGTATTTT. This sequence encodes CASSVATSTDTQYF.